This T cell receptor (beta chain) originates from a study of response to subunit inactivated influenza vaccine. Study-level results: T cells newly recruited by each seasonal influenza vaccination are few, the authors suggested.

This CDR3 region has 17 residues. The V gene lost 2 bases and the J gene lost 0 bases, with 15 bases spanning the gap. The V gene's germline CDR1 is MNHEY and CDR2 SMNVEV (reference sequence). As for this clonotype: Its specificity is not known.

TCRdb re-called the RT-PCR reads with MiXCR, one entry per CDR3 protein. The sample consists of 700,000 to 900,000 distinct CDR3 sequences, around 20% of them appearing once. This chain connects TRBV27 to TRBJ2-3; tentatively, D is TRBD1 (6 bases). The source is a man aged 50 to 59 who received an inactivated influenza vaccine. Sample: PBMCs from blood, taken 4 to 6 days after vaccination. CDR3: CASSLTRRQDSTDTQYF. As DNA, the CDR3 is TGTGCCAGCAGTTTAACGCGACGACAGGACAGCACAGATACGCAGTATTTT.